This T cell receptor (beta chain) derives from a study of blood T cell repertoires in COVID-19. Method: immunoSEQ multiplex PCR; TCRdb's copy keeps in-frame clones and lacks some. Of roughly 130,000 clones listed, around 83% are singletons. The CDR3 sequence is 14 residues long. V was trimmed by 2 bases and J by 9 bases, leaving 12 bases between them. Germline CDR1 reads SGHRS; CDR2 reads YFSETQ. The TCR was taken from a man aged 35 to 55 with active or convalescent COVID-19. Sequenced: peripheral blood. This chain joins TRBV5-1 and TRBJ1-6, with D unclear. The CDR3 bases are TGCGCCAGCAGCTTCGGGGAGAACGGTTCACCCCTCCACTTT. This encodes CASSFGENGSPLHF.